This T cell receptor (beta chain) derives from a study of T-cell reconstitution after alpha-beta-depleted transplantation in children. It was with unique molecular identifiers that the TCRbeta library was prepared. TCRdb itself ran the PCR reads through MiXCR, one entry per CDR3 protein. This table holds a few hundred thousand distinct CDR3 sequences, around 16% found once. This CDR3 contains 13 residues. The germline gives CDR1 DFQATT, CDR2 SNEGSKA (reference sequence). Trimming removed 6 bases at V and 5 bases at J, with 17 bases between. This clonotype has more than one count but fewer than ten. The chain combines TRBV20-1 with TRBJ2-7, with D perhaps TRBD2 (6 bases). The sequencing here drew on PBMCs from the stem cell graft donor, taken from the stem cell graft. This TCR derives from a human donor who donated a stem cell graft to a child with acute lymphoblastic leukemia. The CDR3 nucleotides read TGCAGTGCCCCCTCTTCCGGGAGAGACGAGCAGTACTTC. The encoded protein is CSAPSSGRDEQYF.